This T cell receptor beta chain was sequenced in a study of identical twins. The CDR3 is made up of 14 amino acids. V lost 5 bases and J 0 bases, leaving 11 bases between the germline ends. Germline CDR1 reads SGHDT; CDR2 reads YYEEEE. Carrying unique molecular identifiers, the cDNA also gained a universal primer site through template switching. TCRdb reprocessed the 5' RACE reads with MiXCR, giving one entry per CDR3 protein. The repertoire holds 470,000 or so distinct CDR3 sequences, with 20% to 30% as singletons. A further study also used this sample, focusing on T cells expressing NK-cell markers. That report adds: With respect to HCMV, most of the eight sequenced donors were seropositive, and one was seronegative. With an anti-gamma-delta TCR antibody, sorting in several experiments was kept to alpha-beta TCR T cells. Dominant NKG2C+ clonotypes were found to form about 1.0-7.0% of CD8+ T cells in six donors.

This receptor was taken from a woman aged 18-30 years in good health. The V and J genes are TRBV5-6 and TRBJ1-1; TRBD1 might be the D (5 bases). The sequenced sample consisted of CD4+ T cells sorted from blood. CDR3 residues: CASRRQFMNTEAFF. The DNA for the CDR3 is TGTGCCAGCAGAAGACAGTTCATGAACACTGAAGCTTTCTTT.